This T cell receptor (beta chain) emerged from a study of shared clonotypes between healthy human individuals. Study-wide context: A few men and a couple of women, aged 18 to 49, were donors. Each donor's CD4 naive and CD4 memory cells filled three plates apiece, CD8 naive two, and CD8 memory one. Whole-study findings and limits: Clonotype sharing among the donors was expected to vary with sequencing depth.

Sorted-subset replicate PCRs used about 0.2 ug of genomic DNA. This amount corresponded to 33,000 or so T cell genomes. Data came from immunoSEQ multiplex PCR; TCRdb stores just in-frame clones and leaves some out. There are a few million clones in the sample; approximately 94% occur only once, and over 0.12% lies in the top ten. Notes on this clone: Its antigen is undetermined.

From germline, CDR1 is LNHDA and CDR2 SQIVND (reference sequence). This CDR3 has 13 residues. With 4 bases removed from V and 5 bases from J, the gap between germline ends came to 11 bases. The chain employs TRBV19 and TRBJ1-2; no reliable D call. Source material: naive CD4+ T cells sorted from blood. Specified subset: CD45RA+ positively selected. This clonotype was obtained from a man younger than 35 in good health. The CDR3 nucleotides are TGTGCCAGTAGTAACGGCAGGAGGTATGGCTACACCTTC. This codes for CASSNGRRYGYTF. Full variable domain (missing parts from reference TRBV19 and TRBJ1-2): DGGITQSPKYLFRKEGQNVTLSCEQNLNHDAMYWYRQDPGQGLRLIYYSQIVNDFQKGDIAEGYSVSREKKESFPLTVTSAQKNPTAFYLCASSNGRRYGYTFGSGTRLTVV.